This T cell receptor beta chain derives from a study of cytomegalovirus exposure and HLA in healthy donors. Trimming stripped 2 bases from V and 7 bases from J, with 11 bases between. The CDR3 has 13 amino acids. CDR1 and CDR2 from the germline V gene are KGHSH and LQKENI. Use of 60 Vbeta and 13 Jbeta primers characterized the PCR. TCRdb's table, derived via immunoSEQ multiplex PCR, lists solely in-frame clones and lacks some. The sample contains around 120,000 clones, around 83% of which appear only once. The clonotype originates from a man aged 50 to 59 in good health and CMV-seronegative. This rearrangement joins TRBV18 to TRBJ1-2; D is unresolved. Material: PBMCs. Here the CDR3 reads CASSPSDTRGYTF. The CDR3 DNA reads TGTGCCAGCTCACCATCCGACACCCGTGGCTACACCTTC.